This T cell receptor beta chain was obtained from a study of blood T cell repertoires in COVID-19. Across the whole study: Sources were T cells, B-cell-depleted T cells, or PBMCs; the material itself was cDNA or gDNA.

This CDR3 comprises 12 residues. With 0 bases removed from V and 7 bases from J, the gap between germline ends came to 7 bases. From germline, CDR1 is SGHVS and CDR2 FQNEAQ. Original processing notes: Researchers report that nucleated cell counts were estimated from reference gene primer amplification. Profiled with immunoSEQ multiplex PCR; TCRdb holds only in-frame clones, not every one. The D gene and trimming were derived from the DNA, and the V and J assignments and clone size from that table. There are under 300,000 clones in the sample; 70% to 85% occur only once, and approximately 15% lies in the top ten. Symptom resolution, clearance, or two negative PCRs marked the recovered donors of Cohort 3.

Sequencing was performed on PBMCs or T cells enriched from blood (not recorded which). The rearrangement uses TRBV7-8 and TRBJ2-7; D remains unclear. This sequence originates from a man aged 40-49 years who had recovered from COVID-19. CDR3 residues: CASSLAGDEQYF. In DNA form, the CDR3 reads TGTGCCAGCAGCTTAGCCGGAGATGAGCAGTACTTC. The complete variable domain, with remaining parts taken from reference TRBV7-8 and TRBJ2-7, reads GAGVSQSPRYKVAKRGQDVALRCDPISGHVSLFWYQQALGQGPEFLTYFQNEAQLDKSGLPSDRFFAERPEGSVSTLKIQRTQQEDSAVYLCASSLAGDEQYFGPGTRLTVT.